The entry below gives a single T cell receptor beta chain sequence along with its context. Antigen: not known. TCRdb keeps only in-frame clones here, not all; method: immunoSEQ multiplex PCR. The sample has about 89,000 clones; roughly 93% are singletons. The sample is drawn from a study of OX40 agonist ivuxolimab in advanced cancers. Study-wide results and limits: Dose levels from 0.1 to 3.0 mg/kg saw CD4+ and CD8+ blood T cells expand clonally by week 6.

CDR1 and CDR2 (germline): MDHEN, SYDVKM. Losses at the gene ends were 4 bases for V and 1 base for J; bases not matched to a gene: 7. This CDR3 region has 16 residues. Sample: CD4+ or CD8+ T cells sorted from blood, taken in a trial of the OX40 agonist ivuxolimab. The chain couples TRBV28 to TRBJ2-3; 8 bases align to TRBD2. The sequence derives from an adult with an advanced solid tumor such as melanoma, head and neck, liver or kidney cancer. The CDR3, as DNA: TGTGCCAGCAGTTCGATAGAACTAGCGGGCACAGATACGCAGTATTTT. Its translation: CASSSIELAGTDTQYF.